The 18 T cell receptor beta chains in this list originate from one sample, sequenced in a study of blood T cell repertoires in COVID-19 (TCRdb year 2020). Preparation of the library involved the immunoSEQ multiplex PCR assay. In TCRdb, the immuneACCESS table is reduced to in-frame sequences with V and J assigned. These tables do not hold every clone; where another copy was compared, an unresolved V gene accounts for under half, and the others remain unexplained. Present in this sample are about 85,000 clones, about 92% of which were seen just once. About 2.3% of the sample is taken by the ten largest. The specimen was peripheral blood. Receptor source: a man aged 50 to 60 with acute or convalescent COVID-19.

CDR3 sequence: CASSLIRQGRGETQYF. CDR3 sequence (DNA): TGTGCCAGCAGCCTCATACGACAGGGAAGGGGGGAGACCCAGTACTTC. The chain links TRBV7-3 to TRBJ2-5; 7 nucleotides align to TRBD1. From germline, CDR1 is SGHTA and CDR2 FQGTGA. This CDR3 is built from 16 residues. V dropped 5 bases and J dropped 5; count of bases not matched to a gene: 14.

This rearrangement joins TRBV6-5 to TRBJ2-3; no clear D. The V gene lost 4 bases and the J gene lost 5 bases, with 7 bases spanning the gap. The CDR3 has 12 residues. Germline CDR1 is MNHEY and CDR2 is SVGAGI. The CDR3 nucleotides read TGTGCCAGCAGTTCCCCAAAAGATACGCAGTATTTT. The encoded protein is CASSSPKDTQYF.

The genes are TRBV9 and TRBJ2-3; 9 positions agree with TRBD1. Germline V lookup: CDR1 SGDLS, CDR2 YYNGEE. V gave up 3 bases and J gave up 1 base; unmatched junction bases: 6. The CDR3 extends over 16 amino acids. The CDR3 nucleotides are TGTGCCAGCAGCGGGGGACAGGGCGTGGGCACAGATACGCAGTATTTT. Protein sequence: CASSGGQGVGTDTQYF.

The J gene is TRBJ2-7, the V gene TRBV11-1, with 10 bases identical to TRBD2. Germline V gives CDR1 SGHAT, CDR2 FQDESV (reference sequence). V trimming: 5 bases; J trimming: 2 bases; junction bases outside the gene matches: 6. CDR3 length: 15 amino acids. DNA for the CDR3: TGTGCCAGCAGCCCCCCTCTAGCGGGAGCCTACGAGCAGTACTTC. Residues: CASSPPLAGAYEQYF.

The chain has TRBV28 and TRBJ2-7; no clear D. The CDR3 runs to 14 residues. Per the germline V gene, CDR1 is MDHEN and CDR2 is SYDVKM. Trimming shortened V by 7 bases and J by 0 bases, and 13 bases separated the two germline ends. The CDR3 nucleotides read TGTGCCAGCAAATTGCGCGGAAGCTCCTACGAGCAGTACTTC. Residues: CASKLRGSSYEQYF.

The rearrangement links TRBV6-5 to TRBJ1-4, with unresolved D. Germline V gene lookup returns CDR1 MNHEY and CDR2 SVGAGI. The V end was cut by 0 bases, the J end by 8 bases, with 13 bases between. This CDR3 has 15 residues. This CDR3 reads CASSYSNIQTEKLFF. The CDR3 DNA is TGTGCCAGCAGTTACTCAAATATCCAGACAGAAAAACTGTTTTTT.

CDR3: CASRPKWDSGELFF. The CDR3 DNA sequence: TGTGCCAGCAGACCTAAGTGGGACTCTGGGGAGCTGTTTTTT. V usage is TRBV7-3 and J usage is TRBJ2-2; D perhaps matches TRBD2 (6 bases). In germline, CDR1 is SGHTA, CDR2 FQGTGA. The CDR3 runs to 14 residues. Trimming cost V 6 bases and J 8 bases, with 16 bases left between them.

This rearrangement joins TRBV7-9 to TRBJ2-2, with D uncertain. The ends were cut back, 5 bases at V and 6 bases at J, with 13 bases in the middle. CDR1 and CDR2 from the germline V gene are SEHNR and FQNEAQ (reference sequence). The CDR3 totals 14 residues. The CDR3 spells CASSPPQVAGELFF. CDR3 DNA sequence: TGTGCCAGCAGCCCTCCGCAGGTTGCCGGGGAGCTGTTTTTT. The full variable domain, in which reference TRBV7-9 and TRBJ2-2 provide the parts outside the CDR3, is DTGVSQNPRHKITKRGQNVTFRCDPISEHNRLYWYRQTLGQGPEFLTYFQNEAQLEKSRLLSDRFSAERPKGSFSTLEIQRTEQGDSAMYLCASSPPQVAGELFFGEGSRLTVL.

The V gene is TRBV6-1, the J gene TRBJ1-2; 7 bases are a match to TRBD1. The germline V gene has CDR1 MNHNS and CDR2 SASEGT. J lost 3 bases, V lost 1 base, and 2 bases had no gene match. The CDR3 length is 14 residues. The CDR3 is CASSEGRGYYGYTF. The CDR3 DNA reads TGTGCCAGCAGTGAAGGCAGGGGGTACTATGGCTACACCTTC.

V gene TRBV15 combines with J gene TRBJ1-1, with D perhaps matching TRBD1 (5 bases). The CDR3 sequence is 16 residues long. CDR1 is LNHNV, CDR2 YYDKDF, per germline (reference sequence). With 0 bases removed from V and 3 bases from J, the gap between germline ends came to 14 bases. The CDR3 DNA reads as TGTGCCACCAGCAGAGATGCTACAGGAATCTACACTGAAGCTTTCTTT. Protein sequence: CATSRDATGIYTEAFF.

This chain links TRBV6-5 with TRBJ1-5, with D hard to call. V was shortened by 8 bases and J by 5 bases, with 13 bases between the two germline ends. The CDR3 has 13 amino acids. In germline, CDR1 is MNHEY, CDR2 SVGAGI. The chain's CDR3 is CASVKEIDQPQHF. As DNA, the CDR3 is TGTGCCAGCGTCAAAGAGATCGATCAGCCCCAGCATTTT.

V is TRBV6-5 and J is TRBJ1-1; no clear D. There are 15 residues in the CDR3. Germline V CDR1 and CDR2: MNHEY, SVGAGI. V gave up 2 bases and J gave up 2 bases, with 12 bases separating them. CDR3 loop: CASSYQATDNTEAFF. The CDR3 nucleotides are TGTGCCAGCAGTTACCAGGCGACGGATAACACTGAAGCTTTCTTT.

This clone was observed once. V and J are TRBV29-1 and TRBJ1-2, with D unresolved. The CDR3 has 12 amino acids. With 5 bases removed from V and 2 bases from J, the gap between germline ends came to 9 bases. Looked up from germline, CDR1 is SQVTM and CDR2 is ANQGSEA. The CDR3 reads CSVMVANYGYTF. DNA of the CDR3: TGCAGCGTTATGGTAGCGAACTATGGCTACACCTTC.

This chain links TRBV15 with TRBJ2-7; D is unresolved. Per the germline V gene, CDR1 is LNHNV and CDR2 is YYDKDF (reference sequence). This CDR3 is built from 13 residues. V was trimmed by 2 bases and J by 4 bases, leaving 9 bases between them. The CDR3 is CATSRSYIYEQYV. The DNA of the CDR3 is TGTGCCACCAGCAGATCTTATATTTACGAGCAGTACGTC.

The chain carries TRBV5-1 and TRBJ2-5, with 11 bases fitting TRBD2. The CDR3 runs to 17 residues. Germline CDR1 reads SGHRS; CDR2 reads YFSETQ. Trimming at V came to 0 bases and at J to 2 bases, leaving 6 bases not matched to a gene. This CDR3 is CASSLGWGLAVQETQYF. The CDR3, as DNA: TGCGCCAGCAGCTTGGGCTGGGGACTAGCGGTGCAAGAGACCCAGTACTTC.

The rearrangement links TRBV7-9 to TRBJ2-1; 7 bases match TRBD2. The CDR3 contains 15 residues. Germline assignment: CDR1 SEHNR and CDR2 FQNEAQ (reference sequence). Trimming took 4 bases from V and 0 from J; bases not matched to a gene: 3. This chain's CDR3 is CASSSGGSSYNEQFF. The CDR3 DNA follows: TGTGCCAGCAGCTCCGGGGGGAGCTCCTACAATGAGCAGTTCTTC. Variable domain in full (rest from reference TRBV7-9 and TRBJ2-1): DTGVSQNPRHKITKRGQNVTFRCDPISEHNRLYWYRQTLGQGPEFLTYFQNEAQLEKSRLLSDRFSAERPKGSFSTLEIQRTEQGDSAMYLCASSSGGSSYNEQFFGPGTRLTVL.

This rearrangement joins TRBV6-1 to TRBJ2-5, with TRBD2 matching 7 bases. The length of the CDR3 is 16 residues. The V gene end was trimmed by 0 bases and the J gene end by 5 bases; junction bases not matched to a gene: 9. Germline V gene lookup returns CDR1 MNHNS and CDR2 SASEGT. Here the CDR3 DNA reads TGTGCCAGCAGTGAAGCGGGGAGGGATACTTGGGAGACCCAGTACTTC. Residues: CASSEAGRDTWETQYF.

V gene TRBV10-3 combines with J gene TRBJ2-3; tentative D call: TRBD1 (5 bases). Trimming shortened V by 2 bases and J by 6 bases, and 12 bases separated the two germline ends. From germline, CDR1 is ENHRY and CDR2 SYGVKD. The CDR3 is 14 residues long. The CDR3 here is CAISETGSSDTQYF. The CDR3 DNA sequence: TGTGCCATCAGTGAGACAGGTTCGTCTGATACGCAGTATTTT.